Listed below are T cell receptor beta chains from one sample, sequenced in a study of graft-versus-host responses after intestinal transplantation. Profiling relied on immunoSEQ multiplex PCR, and the TCRdb table lists in-frame clones only, not all of them. The repertoire holds roughly 69,000 clones, with 80% to 95% as singletons. The specimen was bone marrow, collected 700 to 850 days after intestinal transplantation. These receptors were obtained from a human patient who received an intestinal transplant, so some T cells may come from the graft donor. CDR3s include the opening cysteine and the closing phenylalanine or tryptophan. Each record gives: V gene, D gene, clone size, J gene, CDR3 DNA, CDR3 protein. D genes are given only for firm matches. Clone size is not always given. Where it is, it says once, few, many or a class for expanded clones.

v_call: TRBV5-4; d_call: -; clone_size: -; j_call: TRBJ1-5; cdr3_nt: TGTGCCAGCAGCTTGCAGGCGTCTGGCAATCAGCCCCAGCATTTT; cdr3_aa: CASSLQASGNQPQHF
v_call: TRBV7-3; d_call: TRBD2; clone_size: -; j_call: TRBJ2-2; cdr3_nt: TGTGCCAGCAGCTTAAGCCTAGCGGGAGTGCCCGGGGAGCTGTTTTTT; cdr3_aa: CASSLSLAGVPGELFF
v_call: TRBV5-4; d_call: TRBD1; clone_size: -; j_call: TRBJ1-6; cdr3_nt: TGTGCCAGCAGCTGGGGGACAGAGGGGTCACCCCTCCACTTT; cdr3_aa: CASSWGTEGSPLHF
v_call: TRBV19; d_call: -; clone_size: -; j_call: TRBJ1-3; cdr3_nt: TGTGCCAGTAGTATAGGTTCCGGGTTCGGAAACACCATATATTTT; cdr3_aa: CASSIGSGFGNTIYF
v_call: TRBV11-2; d_call: -; clone_size: -; j_call: TRBJ1-6; cdr3_nt: TGTGCCAGCAGCTTCGAGAATTCACCCCTCCACTTT; cdr3_aa: CASSFENSPLHF
v_call: TRBV4-1; d_call: -; clone_size: few; j_call: TRBJ1-5; cdr3_nt: TGCGCCAGCAGCCAAGAGTCGAGGGGCCTGGGCTCAGCCCAGCATTTT; cdr3_aa: CASSQESRGLGSAQHF
v_call: TRBV2; d_call: -; clone_size: once; j_call: TRBJ2-1; cdr3_nt: TGTGCCAGCATGAGGGCAGCCGCCCACTACAATGAGCAGTTCTTC; cdr3_aa: CASMRAAAHYNEQFF
v_call: TRBV29-1; d_call: -; clone_size: -; j_call: TRBJ1-2; cdr3_nt: TGCAGCGTTGTGAGTGGGGGGGTATATGGCTACACCTTC; cdr3_aa: CSVVSGGVYGYTF
v_call: TRBV5-1; d_call: TRBD2; clone_size: -; j_call: TRBJ2-1; cdr3_nt: TGCGCCAGCAGCCCCCCCCGCGGGAGGGGAAAAACTTTCCCGATCTACAATGAGCAGTTCTTC; cdr3_aa: CASSPPRGRGKTFPIYNEQFF
v_call: TRBV6-5; d_call: TRBD1; clone_size: -; j_call: TRBJ1-1; cdr3_nt: TGTGCCAGCAGTTTGGGACAGGGGGGCACTGAAGCTTTCTTT; cdr3_aa: CASSLGQGGTEAFF
v_call: TRBV2; d_call: -; clone_size: -; j_call: TRBJ2-1; cdr3_nt: TGTGCCAGCAGTGCCGGGCCCCCCGGCCGGGAGCAGTTCTTC; cdr3_aa: CASSAGPPGREQFF
v_call: TRBV11-2; d_call: TRBD2; clone_size: -; j_call: TRBJ2-7; cdr3_nt: TGTGCCAGCAGCTTAAGGGTAGGACTAGCGATTTACGAGCAGTACTTC; cdr3_aa: CASSLRVGLAIYEQYF
v_call: TRBV11-2; d_call: -; clone_size: -; j_call: TRBJ2-5; cdr3_nt: TGTGCCAGCAGCTTACCTGGACTCAACTTCAGATTACAAGAGACCCAGTACTTC; cdr3_aa: CASSLPGLNFRLQETQYF
v_call: TRBV29-1; d_call: TRBD2; clone_size: -; j_call: TRBJ2-3; cdr3_nt: TGCAGCGTTTCTGGGACTAGCGGGGGCTCGAACACAGATACGCAGTATTTT; cdr3_aa: CSVSGTSGGSNTDTQYF
v_call: TRBV7-6; d_call: TRBD2; clone_size: -; j_call: TRBJ2-1; cdr3_nt: TGTGCCAGCAGCTTACGGACTAGCACCGTCCGGTTCTTC; cdr3_aa: CASSLRTSTVRFF
v_call: TRBV5-5; d_call: TRBD1; clone_size: -; j_call: TRBJ1-4; cdr3_nt: TGTGCCAGCAGCCGTTCTCCACAGGGGGGTAATGAAAAACTGTTTTTT; cdr3_aa: CASSRSPQGGNEKLFF
v_call: TRBV11-3; d_call: TRBD2; clone_size: -; j_call: TRBJ2-5; cdr3_nt: TGTGCCAGCAGCCCGGGACTAGCGGTCCAAGAGACCCAGTACTTC; cdr3_aa: CASSPGLAVQETQYF
v_call: TRBV15; d_call: TRBD1; clone_size: -; j_call: TRBJ1-2; cdr3_nt: TGTGCCACCAGCAGAGGACAGGGAGATGGCTACACCTTC; cdr3_aa: CATSRGQGDGYTF
v_call: TRBV5-1; d_call: TRBD2; clone_size: -; j_call: TRBJ2-1; cdr3_nt: TGCGCCAGCAGCTCCCCCCTCGGGACTAGCGGGGGGGTTAATGAGCAGTTCTTC; cdr3_aa: CASSSPLGTSGGVNEQFF
v_call: TRBV6-5; d_call: -; clone_size: -; j_call: TRBJ1-1; cdr3_nt: TGTGCCAGCAGTTACTTTCCCAAAGGGGACACTGAAGCTTTCTTT; cdr3_aa: CASSYFPKGDTEAFF
v_call: TRBV25-1; d_call: TRBD1; clone_size: -; j_call: TRBJ1-2; cdr3_nt: TGTGCCAGCAGGACAGGGGGCTATGGCTACACCTTC; cdr3_aa: CASRTGGYGYTF
v_call: TRBV11-3; d_call: -; clone_size: -; j_call: TRBJ2-1; cdr3_nt: TGTGCCAGCGGGGGGGCGGATGAGCAGTTCTTC; cdr3_aa: CASGGADEQFF
v_call: TRBV5-6; d_call: TRBD1; clone_size: -; j_call: TRBJ1-6; cdr3_nt: TGTGCCAGCAGCTCGGGACAGCCGAATTCACCCCTCCACTTT; cdr3_aa: CASSSGQPNSPLHF
v_call: TRBV10-2; d_call: -; clone_size: -; j_call: TRBJ2-7; cdr3_nt: TGCGCCAGCCTTGAGGGGAGGACCTACGAGCAGTACTTC; cdr3_aa: CASLEGRTYEQYF
v_call: TRBV12-5; d_call: -; clone_size: -; j_call: TRBJ1-2; cdr3_nt: TGTGCTAGTCCTCCGTGGGGCTACACCTTC; cdr3_aa: CASPPWGYTF
v_call: TRBV7-9; d_call: -; clone_size: -; j_call: TRBJ1-2; cdr3_nt: TGTGCCAGCAGCCAAGCGGGGATTGACTATGGCTACACCTTC; cdr3_aa: CASSQAGIDYGYTF
v_call: TRBV4-2; d_call: TRBD1; clone_size: -; j_call: TRBJ1-4; cdr3_nt: TGTGCCAGCAGCCAAGATAACAGGGGCCGAGGGACTGAAAAACTGTTTTTT; cdr3_aa: CASSQDNRGRGTEKLFF
v_call: TRBV21-1; d_call: -; clone_size: -; j_call: TRBJ2-4; cdr3_nt: TGTGCCAGCAGCAGTGGACTGGGGACGGCAGCCAAAAACATTCAGTACTTC; cdr3_aa: CASSSGLGTAAKNIQYF
v_call: TRBV28; d_call: TRBD2; clone_size: once; j_call: TRBJ2-1; cdr3_nt: TGTGCCAGCAGCGGACTAGCGGCAAACAATGAGCAGTTCTTC; cdr3_aa: CASSGLAANNEQFF
v_call: TRBV4-1; d_call: -; clone_size: -; j_call: TRBJ2-7; cdr3_nt: TGCGCCAGCAGCCAAACCACCGGTGGACGGGGGTACGAGCAGTACTTC; cdr3_aa: CASSQTTGGRGYEQYF
v_call: TRBV4-1; d_call: -; clone_size: -; j_call: TRBJ2-3; cdr3_nt: TGCGCCAGCAGCCAAGTACCGGGATTCGACAGGGACTGGACAGATACGCAGTATTTT; cdr3_aa: CASSQVPGFDRDWTDTQYF